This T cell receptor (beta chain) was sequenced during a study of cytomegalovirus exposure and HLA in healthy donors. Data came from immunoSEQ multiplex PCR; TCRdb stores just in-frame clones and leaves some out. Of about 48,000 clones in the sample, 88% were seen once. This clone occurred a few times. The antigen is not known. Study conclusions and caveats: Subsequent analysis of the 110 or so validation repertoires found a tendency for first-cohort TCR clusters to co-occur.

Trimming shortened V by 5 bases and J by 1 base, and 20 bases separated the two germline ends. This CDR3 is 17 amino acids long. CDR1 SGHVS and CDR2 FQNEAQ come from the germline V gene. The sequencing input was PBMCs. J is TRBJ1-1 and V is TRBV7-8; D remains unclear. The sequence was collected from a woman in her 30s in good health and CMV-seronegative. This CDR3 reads CASSPRLRLTGNTEAFF. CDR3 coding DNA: TGTGCCAGCAGCCCCCGGTTAAGATTAACGGGGAACACTGAAGCTTTCTTT.